This TCR beta chain was profiled in a study of cytomegalovirus exposure and HLA in healthy donors. Study findings and constraints: Later analysis revealed greater clonal expansion in HLA-associated TCR beta chains than in equally common others. Apparent HLA restriction characterized most CMV-associated TCR beta chains in a later analysis.

Amplification used 60 Vbeta primers and 13 Jbeta primers. Profiling relied on immunoSEQ multiplex PCR, and the TCRdb table lists in-frame clones only, not all of them. The table records around 150,000 clones, under 85% of them present only once. This CDR3 spans 16 amino acids. CDR1 and CDR2 (germline): KGHSH, LQKENI. Trimming took 7 bases from V and 0 from J, leaving 16 bases between them. On this clone: The antigen remains undetermined.

Sample: PBMCs. The source is a woman under 40 in good health and CMV-seronegative. This chain connects TRBV18 to TRBJ1-3; D is unresolved. CDR3 in amino acids: CASFPGEGYSGNTIYF. The CDR3, as DNA: TGTGCCAGCTTCCCAGGCGAGGGCTACTCTGGAAACACCATATATTTT.